A single sample gave rise to the 19 T cell receptor beta chains below, sequenced in a study of blood T cell repertoires in COVID-19. The table came from immunoSEQ multiplex PCR; TCRdb's copy has only in-frame clones and leaves some out. Seen here are some 110,000 clones, 75% to 95% observed once, and the top ten hold 1.8%. Input material: peripheral blood. Receptors were obtained from a human donor with active COVID-19. The donor label of this sample is uncertain.

The chain employs TRBV5-6 and TRBJ2-2, with D possibly being TRBD1 (5 bases). The length of the CDR3 is 14 residues. The V gene's germline CDR1 is SGHDT and CDR2 YYEEEE. Trimming removed 4 bases from V and 5 bases from J, with 12 bases in between. CDR3 DNA: TGTGCCAGCAGCCCAGGGATGGGGACCGGGGAGCTGTTTTTT. Translated: CASSPGMGTGELFF.

This clone was picked up one time. The chain carries TRBV19 and TRBJ1-1, with 9 bases lining up with TRBD1. V dropped 4 bases and J dropped 4; count of bases not matched to a gene: 7. CDR1 is LNHDA and CDR2 is SQIVND in the germline V gene (reference sequence). CDR3 length: 15 residues. The CDR3: CASSTQGQGSTEAFF. CDR3 in DNA: TGTGCCAGTAGTACCCAAGGACAGGGGAGCACTGAAGCTTTCTTT.

A single count supports this clone. The V call is TRBV29-1, the J call TRBJ2-5; 9 bases are a match to TRBD1. The ends lost 5 bases at V and 5 bases at J; junction bases unmatched: 9. Germline V gene lookup returns CDR1 SQVTM and CDR2 ANQGSEA. The CDR3 contains 14 residues. The CDR3 region is CSVRDRARGETQYF. The CDR3 region has the DNA TGCAGCGTTAGGGACAGGGCACGGGGGGAGACCCAGTACTTC.

The V and J genes are TRBV5-1 and TRBJ2-7; D uncertain. V dropped 7 bases and J dropped 4 bases, with 15 bases sitting between them. The CDR3 has 13 amino acids. Germline V gives CDR1 SGHRS, CDR2 YFSETQ. The CDR3 DNA is TGCGCCAGCGCCGTAGATGGTTCTTACGAGCAGTACTTC. Translation gives CASAVDGSYEQYF. Combining the CDR3 with reference TRBV5-1 and TRBJ2-7 gives the whole variable domain KAGVTQTPRYLIKTRGQQVTLSCSPISGHRSVSWYQQTPGQGLQFLFEYFSETQRNKGNFPGRFSGRQFSNSRSEMNVSTLELGDSALYLCASAVDGSYEQYFGPGTRLTVT.

The V gene is TRBV20-1, the J gene TRBJ2-1, with 8 positions matching TRBD2. The CDR3 contains 12 residues. In germline, CDR1 is DFQATT, CDR2 SNEGSKA (reference sequence). The trim removed 3 bases at V and 6 bases at J, leaving 1 base unmatched. The CDR3 loop reads CSASGLANEQFF. The CDR3 coding sequence is TGCAGTGCTAGTGGACTAGCCAATGAGCAGTTCTTC.

The chain joins TRBV5-1 to TRBJ1-4, with 9 nucleotides matching TRBD1. This CDR3 spans 13 amino acids. The trim removed 7 bases at V and 7 bases at J, leaving 5 bases unmatched. Germline V lookup: CDR1 SGHRS, CDR2 YFSETQ. The CDR3 DNA is TGCGCCAGCGGAGGACAGGGGAGTGAAAAACTGTTTTTT. This codes for CASGGQGSEKLFF. Full variable domain (remainder filled in from reference TRBV5-1 and TRBJ1-4): KAGVTQTPRYLIKTRGQQVTLSCSPISGHRSVSWYQQTPGQGLQFLFEYFSETQRNKGNFPGRFSGRQFSNSRSEMNVSTLELGDSALYLCASGGQGSEKLFFGSGTQLSVL.

The J gene is TRBJ1-2, the V gene TRBV4-3; D is uncertain. Per the germline V gene, CDR1 is LGHNA and CDR2 is YSLEER. The length of the CDR3 is 13 residues. The V end was cut by 2 bases, the J end by 8 bases, with 12 bases between. Here the CDR3 DNA reads TGCGCCAGCAGCCAACTGAGGGCCTCAGGCTACACCTTC. Protein sequence: CASSQLRASGYTF.

The gene calls are TRBV27 and TRBJ1-1; 7 bases fit TRBD1. Per the germline V gene, CDR1 is MNHEY and CDR2 is SMNVEV (reference sequence). V trimming: 5 bases; J trimming: 4 bases; junction bases outside the gene matches: 13. This CDR3 spans 16 amino acids. The CDR3 loop reads CASSRGAQGFGTEAFF. CDR3 bases: TGTGCCAGCAGTAGAGGGGCACAGGGGTTTGGCACTGAAGCTTTCTTT.

This clone was counted between two and nine times. V gene TRBV6-6 combines with J gene TRBJ1-1; D is undetermined. This CDR3 region has 12 residues. Trimming took off 0 bases at V and 6 bases at J, with 5 bases between the two ends. In germline, CDR1 is MNHNY, CDR2 SVGAGI (reference sequence). In DNA form, the CDR3 reads TGTGCCAGCAGTTACTCTGCAGCTGAAGCTTTCTTT. Amino acid sequence: CASSYSAAEAFF.

The chain recombines TRBV5-5 with TRBJ2-2; 8 bases agree with TRBD1. The J segment lost 0 bases and the V segment lost 7 bases, leaving 2 bases of the junction unmatched. CDR3 length: 14 amino acids. Per the germline V gene, CDR1 is SGHKS and CDR2 is YYEKEE (reference sequence). The CDR3 loop reads CASLQGANTGELFF. The CDR3 DNA follows: TGTGCCAGCCTACAGGGGGCGAACACCGGGGAGCTGTTTTTT.

In DNA form, the CDR3 reads TGTGCCAGCAGCCCAAGCGTTGGGGCGGGGGAGCAGTACTTC. This sequence encodes CASSPSVGAGEQYF. The chain uses TRBV7-9 and TRBJ2-7, with D possibly being TRBD2 (6 bases). Germline values: CDR1 SEHNR, CDR2 FQNEAQ (reference sequence). The CDR3 is 14 residues long. The V gene lost 5 bases and the J gene lost 7 bases, with 18 bases spanning the gap.

This chain connects TRBV24-1 to TRBJ2-3, with 7 positions matching TRBD1. The trim removed 1 base at V and 1 base at J, leaving 7 bases unmatched. From germline, CDR1 is KGHDR and CDR2 SFDVKD. CDR3 length: 17 residues. CDR3 in amino acids: CATSDFKRGRGTDTQYF. The CDR3 DNA reads TGTGCCACCAGTGATTTTAAAAGGGGGCGGGGCACAGATACGCAGTATTTT.

The rearrangement uses TRBV6-2 or TRBV6-3 and TRBJ2-7; no definite D call. The V gene's germline CDR1 is MNHEY and CDR2 SVGEGT. The CDR3 is made up of 18 amino acids. V was trimmed by 2 bases and J by 3 bases, leaving 23 bases between them. For the CDR3, the DNA is TGTGCCAGCAGTTACATAAGCTTCTCGGTCGTTGCGGTCTACGAGCAGTACTTC. Protein sequence: CASSYISFSVVAVYEQYF.

V usage is TRBV2 and J usage is TRBJ2-7; D is perhaps TRBD1 (6 bases). The CDR3 is 11 amino acids. Trimming cost V 6 bases and J 6 bases, with 9 bases left between them. Germline assignment: CDR1 SNHLY and CDR2 FYNNEI. The CDR3 DNA reads TGTGCCAGCAGCGGACAGATCGAGCAGTACTTC. Its translation is CASSGQIEQYF.

The genes are TRBV30 and TRBJ1-6; 7 nucleotides agree with TRBD1. This CDR3 is built from 13 residues. V shed 4 bases and J 9 bases; nucleotides not matched to a gene: 6. Per germline, CDR1 GTSNPN and CDR2 SVGIG (reference sequence). The CDR3 DNA sequence: TGTGCCTGGAAGGGGGCCAACCTTTCACCCCTCCACTTT. It codes for CAWKGANLSPLHF.

The gene calls are TRBV10-2 and TRBJ2-7; D ambiguous. The CDR3 is 12 amino acids. The V gene lost 0 bases and the J gene lost 6 bases, with 6 bases spanning the gap. Germline CDR1 is WSHSY and CDR2 is SAAADI. Here the CDR3 reads CASSESRVEQYF. The CDR3, as DNA: TGCGCCAGCAGTGAGTCTCGGGTCGAGCAGTACTTC.

Turning to this clone: The sample holds other DNA sequences that translate to the same CDR3. The chain uses TRBV11-2 and TRBJ2-7; D not resolved. The CDR3 spans 11 residues. Per the germline V gene, CDR1 is SGHAT and CDR2 is FQNNGV. Deletions cut 4 bases from V and 4 bases from J, with 5 bases between. The CDR3, as DNA: TGTGCCAGCAGCTCAAATTACGAGCAGTACTTC. It codes for CASSSNYEQYF.

This chain connects TRBV2 to TRBJ2-3, with TRBD2 as a possible D gene (5 bases). The CDR3 runs to 17 residues. CDR1 and CDR2 from the germline V gene are SNHLY and FYNNEI. Trimming took off 4 bases at V and 0 bases at J, with 17 bases between the two ends. CDR3 DNA sequence: TGTGCCAGCAGTGCCCGGGGTCCTTCGGGGAGCACAGATACGCAGTATTTT. Translation: CASSARGPSGSTDTQYF.

The V and J genes are TRBV30 and TRBJ2-3; maybe TRBD1 (6 bases). Trimming removed 0 bases at V and 11 bases at J, with 18 bases between. The CDR3 runs 14 residues. Germline lookup yields CDR1 GTSNPN and CDR2 SVGIG (reference sequence). CDR3 region: CAWSVLVGAVGQYF. Here the CDR3 DNA reads TGTGCCTGGAGTGTACTTGTGGGGGCCGTCGGGCAGTATTTT.